The rows below give T cell receptor beta chains drawn from one sample of a study of T-cell memory formation after mild COVID-19. In TCRdb, the 5' RACE reads were re-called with MiXCR into one record per CDR3 protein. The sample records some 310,000 distinct CDR3 sequences, 20% to 25% being singletons. Sequenced: PBMCs or a T cell subset sorted from them (not recorded which). These receptors all come from a man aged 18 to 35 who had mild COVID-19 (a few samples of this study predate the infection). Cell type and time point are not known. Both conserved end residues are part of each CDR3. A D gene is named only where the DNA matches it firmly. Size values are once, few and many counts, or a class for expanded clones, and some rows have none.

TRBJ1-6	-	few	TRBV6-5	TGTGCCAGCAGGGCAGGGTCCTCACCCCTCCACTTT	CASRAGSSPLHF
TRBJ2-3	-	-	TRBV4-1	TGCGCCAGCAGCCAAGCTATCACAGCTCGGTCACAAGATACGCAGTATTTT	CASSQAITARSQDTQYF
TRBJ2-3	-	few	TRBV12-3/TRBV12-4	TGTGCCAGCAGTCCCCCTACGGAGGTAACGCAGTATTTT	CASSPPTEVTQYF
TRBJ1-1	-	few	TRBV5-1	TGCGCCAGCAGCCTGGACGGGGAAACTGAAGCTTTCTTT	CASSLDGETEAFF
TRBJ2-3	-	few	TRBV29-1	TGCAGCGTTGTCATTTTCACAGATACGCAGTATTTT	CSVVIFTDTQYF
TRBJ1-2	-	-	TRBV4-2	TGTGCCAGCAGCCAAGGTTTGGGGGCACTAAATGGCTACACCTTC	CASSQGLGALNGYTF
TRBJ2-7	TRBD1	-	TRBV5-1	TGCGCCAGCAGCAGGCAACCACAGGGGGCGGAGGGGTCGTACGAGCAGTACTTC	CASSRQPQGAEGSYEQYF
TRBJ2-2	-	few	TRBV5-1	TGCGCCAGCAGCCTCTTACCCACCGGGGAGCTGTTTTTT	CASSLLPTGELFF
TRBJ2-7	-	few	TRBV27	TGTGCCAGCAGTAGCGCAGCCGAAGGCGAGCAGTACTTC	CASSSAAEGEQYF
TRBJ2-2	TRBD2	many	TRBV24-1	TGTGCCACCAGTGATCGGGGGACTAGCCCAGGCACCGGGGAGCTGTTTTTT	CATSDRGTSPGTGELFF
TRBJ2-7	TRBD2	-	TRBV6-5	TGTGCCAGCAGCCCACTAGCGGGGGTTCGGGAGCAGTACTTC	CASSPLAGVREQYF
TRBJ1-2	TRBD1	few	TRBV4-1	TGCGCCAGCAGCCAAGATCAGGGCAGGGGGCTTGGCTACACCTTC	CASSQDQGRGLGYTF
TRBJ1-5	TRBD1	few	TRBV24-1	TGTGCCACCAGTGATTTTTCCGACAGGGGGCCGTGGAGCAATCAGCCCCAGCATTTT	CATSDFSDRGPWSNQPQHF
TRBJ2-5	-	few	TRBV9	TGTGCCAGCAGTACAGGACTTTCCAGAGAGACCCAGTACTTC	CASSTGLSRETQYF
TRBJ1-5	-	-	TRBV12-3/TRBV12-4	TGTGCCAGCAGTTGGTCCCATCAGCCCCAGCATTTT	CASSWSHQPQHF
TRBJ2-7	-	-	TRBV5-4	TGTGCCAGCAGCACCCTGACAGACTACGAGCAGTACTTC	CASSTLTDYEQYF
TRBJ2-1	-	many	TRBV7-2	TGTGCCAGCAGCCCCGCCAATGAGCAGTTCTTC	CASSPANEQFF
TRBJ2-7	TRBD1	few	TRBV6-2/TRBV6-3	TGTGCCAGCAGACGGACAGGGACACCCTACGAGCAGTACTTC	CASRRTGTPYEQYF
TRBJ2-2	TRBD2	-	TRBV7-8	TGTGCCAGCAGATCACTAGCGGGGGAAGGAACCGGGGAGCTGTTTTTT	CASRSLAGEGTGELFF
TRBJ1-4	TRBD1	-	TRBV9	TGTGCCAGCAGCGGGACAGGGGCAACTAATGAAAAACTGTTTTTT	CASSGTGATNEKLFF
TRBJ2-4	TRBD2	few	TRBV4-3	TGCGCCAGCAGCCAAGAGGGGAGGGTAGCCAAAAACATTCAGTACTTC	CASSQEGRVAKNIQYF
TRBJ2-7	TRBD2	-	TRBV7-2	TGTGCCAGCAGCTTACTGACTAGCGTGGCCGACAAGTACGAGCAGTACTTC	CASSLLTSVADKYEQYF
TRBJ1-1	TRBD1	-	TRBV12-3/TRBV12-4	TGTGCCAGCAGCCAGGGACAGGGGTCTTTGAACACTGAAGCTTTCTTT	CASSQGQGSLNTEAFF
TRBJ2-1	TRBD1	-	TRBV5-5	TGTGCCAGCAGTTCACGGACAGGGGTTCGTCACAATGAGCAGTTCTTC	CASSSRTGVRHNEQFF
TRBJ2-4	TRBD1	few	TRBV4-1	TGCGCCAGCAGCCAAGCGGGACAGGGCTCGGGGATTCAGTACTTC	CASSQAGQGSGIQYF
TRBJ2-3	-	few	TRBV5-1	TGCGCCAGCAGCTTGGGCACTAGAGGAGATACGCAGTATTTT	CASSLGTRGDTQYF
TRBJ1-3	-	-	TRBV7-6	TGTGCCAGCAGCTTAGGGCAGGGGCCAGGAAACACCATATATTTT	CASSLGQGPGNTIYF
TRBJ1-5	-	few	TRBV12-3/TRBV12-4	TGTGCCAGCAGTCCGGGGCGGGGGGTGCAGCCCCAGCATTTT	CASSPGRGVQPQHF
TRBJ1-5	-	many	TRBV29-1	TGCAGCGTTGGGGAGGTTGGTCAGCCCCAGCATTTT	CSVGEVGQPQHF
TRBJ1-1	TRBD1	-	TRBV14	TGTGCCAGCGGGAGGACAGGGAGGGGCACTGAAGCTTTCTTT	CASGRTGRGTEAFF
TRBJ2-7	-	few	TRBV5-1	TGCGCCAGCAGCTTGGATGATGTTTACGAGCAGTACTTC	CASSLDDVYEQYF
TRBJ1-4	-	few	TRBV25-1	TGTGCCAGTAAGGCAACTAATGAAAAACTGTTTTTT	CASKATNEKLFF
TRBJ2-5	-	few	TRBV6-5	TGTGCCAGCAGCCCCAGAAAGGGGGAAACTAAACACTTC	CASSPRKGETKHF